The T cell receptor (beta chain) described here comes from a study of tumor and adjacent non-tumor tissue in lung cancer. Three rounds of nested PCR, following a modified ARM-PCR protocol, produced the TCRbeta library. A single record per CDR3 protein comes from TCRdb applying MiXCR to the multiplex PCR reads. Of approximately 120,000 distinct CDR3 sequences listed, roughly 73% are singletons. In regard to this clonotype: The CDR3 end shows no conserved phenylalanine or tryptophan, and so a read error is likely.

Germline lookup yields CDR1 SGHAT and CDR2 FQDESV (reference sequence). The CDR3 is 15 residues long. V was clipped by 11 bases and J by 0 bases, with 19 bases between them. The template was RNA from unsorted bulk tissue. The clonotype comes from a woman in her sixties or seventies with non-small cell lung cancer. The genes are TRBV11-1 and TRBJ1-1; maybe TRBD1 (5 bases). The sequenced material came from lung tumor tissue. CDR3 nucleotide sequence: TGTGCCTACAGCTCCCCGACAGAACTGAACACTGAAGCTTTCTAT. Translating it yields CAYSSPTELNTEAFY.